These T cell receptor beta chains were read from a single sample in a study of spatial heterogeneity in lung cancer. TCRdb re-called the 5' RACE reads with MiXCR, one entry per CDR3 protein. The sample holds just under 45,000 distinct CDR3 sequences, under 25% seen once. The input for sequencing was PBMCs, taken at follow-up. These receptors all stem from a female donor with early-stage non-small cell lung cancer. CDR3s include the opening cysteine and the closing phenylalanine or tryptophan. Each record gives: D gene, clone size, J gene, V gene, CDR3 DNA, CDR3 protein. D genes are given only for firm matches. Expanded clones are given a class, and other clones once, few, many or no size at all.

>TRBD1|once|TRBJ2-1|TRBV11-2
TGTGCCAGCAGCACCCGGACAGGGGGCGACAATGAGCAGTTCTTC
CASSTRTGGDNEQFF
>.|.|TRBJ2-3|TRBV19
TGTGCCAGTAGTATAAGACCCGATGCAGTGGGAGGAGATACGCAGTATTTT
CASSIRPDAVGGDTQYF
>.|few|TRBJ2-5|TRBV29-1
TGCAGCGTTGGGGGTGGAGGCAGAGAGACCCAGTACTTC
CSVGGGGRETQYF
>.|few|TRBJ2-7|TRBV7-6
TGTGCCAGCGGCGGCGAAAACGAGCAGTACTTC
CASGGENEQYF
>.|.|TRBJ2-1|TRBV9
TGTGCCAGCAGCGTAACGGAATACAATGAGCAGTTCTTC
CASSVTEYNEQFF
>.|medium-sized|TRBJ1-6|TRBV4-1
TGCGCCAGCAGCCAAGGGGTTTCACCCCTCCACTTT
CASSQGVSPLHF
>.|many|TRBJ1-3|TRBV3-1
TGTGCCAGCAGCCAAGTGCGGGACATCTCTGGAAACACCATATATTTT
CASSQVRDISGNTIYF
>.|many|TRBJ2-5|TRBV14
TGTGCCAGCAGCCAAGATCTAGTCCAAGAGACCCAGTACTTC
CASSQDLVQETQYF
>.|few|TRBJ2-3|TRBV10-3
TGTGCCATCAGTGACCTCCGGGTGGATACGCAGTATTTT
CAISDLRVDTQYF
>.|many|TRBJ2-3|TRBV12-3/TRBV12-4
TGTGCCAGCACCAGACTTCGCACAGATACGCAGTATTTT
CASTRLRTDTQYF
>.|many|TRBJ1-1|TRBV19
TGTGCCAGTAGTATTAGCGTGGCAGGCACTGAAGCTTTCTTT
CASSISVAGTEAFF
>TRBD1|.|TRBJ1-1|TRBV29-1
TGCAGCGTTAGGACAGGGGGCACTGAAGCTTTCTTT
CSVRTGGTEAFF
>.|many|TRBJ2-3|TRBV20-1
TGCAGTGCTAGAGCCTGGGGAACCGGGCCGGATACGCAGTATTTT
CSARAWGTGPDTQYF
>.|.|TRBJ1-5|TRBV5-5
TGTGCCAGCGGGGTATCGGACAGTCAGCCCCAGCATTTT
CASGVSDSQPQHF
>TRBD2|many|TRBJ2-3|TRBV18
TGTGCCAGCTCACTCGTCGCCCTAGCGGGAAACGCAGATACGCAGTATTTT
CASSLVALAGNADTQYF
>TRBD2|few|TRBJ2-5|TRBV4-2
TGTGCCAGCAGCCAAGGGCCCGGGGTAGCGGGGGAAGAGACCCAGTACTTC
CASSQGPGVAGEETQYF
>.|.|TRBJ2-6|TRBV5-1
TGCGCCAGCAGCTCCTCGGGCGGCACCGGGGCCAACGTCCTGACTTTC
CASSSSGGTGANVLTF
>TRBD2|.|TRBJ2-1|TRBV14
TGTGCCAGCGGACTAGCGGGAGGTGTCAATGAGCAGTTCTTC
CASGLAGGVNEQFF
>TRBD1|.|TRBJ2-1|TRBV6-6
TGTGCCAGCAGTGACCCAATGGGACAGAACAACAGGAATGAGCAGTTCTTC
CASSDPMGQNNRNEQFF
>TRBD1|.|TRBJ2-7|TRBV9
TGTGCCAGCAGCCCGGGACAGGGTAACTACGAGCAGTACTTC
CASSPGQGNYEQYF
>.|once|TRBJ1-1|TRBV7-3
TGTGCCAGCTCTAGACAGATAAACACTGAAGCTTTCTTT
CASSRQINTEAFF
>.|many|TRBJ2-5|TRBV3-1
TGTGCCAGCAGCCAAGATGGCAGGATGCGGGAGACCCAGTACTTC
CASSQDGRMRETQYF
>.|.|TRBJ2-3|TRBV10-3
TGTGCCATCAGGGGGGGGCTGGACACAGATACGCAGTATTTT
CAIRGGLDTDTQYF
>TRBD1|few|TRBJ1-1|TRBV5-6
TGTGCCAGCAGCTCCCGACAGGGGGCACTGAACACTGAAGCTTTCTTT
CASSSRQGALNTEAFF
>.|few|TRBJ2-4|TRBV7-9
TGTGCCAGCAGCTTAATCGTTGAGGAGGGGGCCAAAAACATTCAGTACTTC
CASSLIVEEGAKNIQYF
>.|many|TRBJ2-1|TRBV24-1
TGTGCCACCGGAAGGGGGGGATCTCCCTACAATGAGCAGTTCTTC
CATGRGGSPYNEQFF
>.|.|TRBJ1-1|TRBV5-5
TGTGCCAGCAGCTCGGGGACACCCCGGAACACTGAAGCTTTCTTT
CASSSGTPRNTEAFF